These T cell receptor beta chains were read from a single sample in a study of CXCR3-negative and CXCR3-positive naive CD8 T cells. No DNA is given; TCRdb re-called the 5' RACE reads and lists each CDR3 protein once. The sample's table shows about 140,000 distinct CDR3 sequences. The sequenced material came from naive CXCR3+ CD8+ T cells from blood. The source of these receptors is a human donor in good health. Some clones in this sample may be carry-over from other donors' samples. Both conserved end residues are part of each CDR3.

v_gene	j_gene	CDR3aa
TRBV3-1	TRBJ2-7	CASARSTSGHSYEQYF
TRBV7-2	TRBJ2-7	CASSLDYQGPTYEQYF
TRBV15	TRBJ2-7	CATSDRDSSYEQYF
TRBV6-2/TRBV6-3	TRBJ2-5	CASCSGWTGAETQYF
TRBV10-1	TRBJ1-1	CASRTDTWASLAFF
TRBV7-9	TRBJ2-1	CASSVPGLAGAHEQFF
TRBV2	TRBJ2-2	CASNGAGNTGELFF
TRBV7-6	TRBJ2-3	CASSLYTDTQYF
TRBV27	TRBJ2-7	CASSTPGTSPNEQYF
TRBV2	TRBJ2-7	CASSLGTSGGPTYEQYF
TRBV12-3/TRBV12-4	TRBJ1-1	CASSLEEGRDTEAFF
TRBV27	TRBJ2-7	CASSMTGSYEQYF
TRBV20-1	TRBJ2-7	CSASGTSSYEQYF
TRBV7-3	TRBJ2-1	CASSLRGAYNEQFF
TRBV11-2	TRBJ2-4	CASSSEGLAKNIQYF
TRBV11-2	TRBJ2-7	CASSESQIYEQYF
TRBV28	TRBJ2-7	CASSIQAGGLDEQYF
TRBV7-2	TRBJ1-5	CASSLVGSYSNQPQHF
TRBV12-3/TRBV12-4	TRBJ2-7	CASSPGQGEYEQYF
TRBV11-3	TRBJ2-3	CASSIRTGGDDTQYF
TRBV14	TRBJ2-6	CASSQDRVMGANVLTF
TRBV24-1	TRBJ2-1	CATRPTGAGGGNEQFF
TRBV5-1	TRBJ2-2	CASSEGEANTGELFF
TRBV3-1	TRBJ1-4	CASSQSGQGLTNEKLFF
TRBV20-1	TRBJ2-2	CSATDRGAPTGELFF
TRBV7-6	TRBJ2-5	CASSPSMGAQETQYF
TRBV15	TRBJ1-5	CATSREKFQPQHF
TRBV5-1	TRBJ1-1	CASSLEAKPRNTEAFF
TRBV4-3	TRBJ1-1	CASSYEGWGNTEAFF
TRBV10-3	TRBJ2-7	CAIRLSGGEIGEQYF
TRBV28	TRBJ2-7	CASSWSYEQYF
TRBV24-1	TRBJ2-2	CATSEQWGTGELFF
TRBV4-1	TRBJ2-1	CASSRDSHNEQFF
TRBV15	TRBJ1-1	CATSRDVWAGTEAFF
TRBV12-3/TRBV12-4	TRBJ2-3	CASSSLLAGGPSNTDTQYF
TRBV4-1	TRBJ2-7	CASSQGLQVSSYEQYF
TRBV4-1	TRBJ2-3	CASSHQLAGIQDTQYF
TRBV7-9	TRBJ2-1	CAGTGQGYNEQFF
TRBV12-3/TRBV12-4	TRBJ1-5	CASSSSSDKDQPQHF
TRBV29-1	TRBJ1-1	CSVVEGGEATEAFF
TRBV29-1	TRBJ2-1	CSVALADTYNEQFF
TRBV7-2	TRBJ1-1	CASSPWTVNTEAFF
TRBV27	TRBJ2-7	CASSLFLKALSEQYF